This T cell receptor beta chain stems from a study of breast tumors, draining lymph nodes, adjacent tissues listed by TCRdb under 2016. In terms of the full investigation: In breast cancer patients, the study compared the TCR beta repertoires of tumor, adjacent nontumor tissue and axillary lymph nodes. In human breast cancer, the study set out to assess how tumor, surrounding tissue and draining lymph node repertoires relate to one another and whether T cells might be exchanged between them.

TCRdb names Illumina HiSeq 2000 as the instrument used. TCR beta chain libraries were generated by multiplex PCR amplification. The amplified TCR beta chain products were analyzed by high-throughput sequencing. TCRdb handled the public reads itself, with Q25 trimming in fastp and clone calling in MiXCR, and kept productive beta chains. Every entry covers one CDR3 protein and lists the most common genes and DNA from its rows. Recorded for this sample are approximately 150,000 distinct CDR3 sequences; 30% to 35% of them occurred a single time. In total, the top ten clones hold 2.3% of the sample. Lymph node samples came from the axillary draining lymph nodes of breast cancer patients. A word on this clonotype: Its antigen is unknown. Per-nucleotide qualities are absent, and no much larger clonotype sits a single base away.

Study-wide findings and limitations: Tumor T-cell repertoires showed less diversity than lymph node repertoires and more diversity than nontumor tissue repertoires, and tumor T-cell repertoires showed preferential V and J gene usage. The conclusion that tumor T cells originate in lymph nodes was framed as consistent with a hypothesis rather than directly demonstrated. The similarity between tumor and nontumor tissue repertoires was significantly greater in luminal-like breast cancer than in basal-like breast cancer. The data were considered consistent with the idea that most tumor T cells come from the lymph node and then expand in tumor tissue.

For CDR1 and CDR2, the germline V gene lists MRHNA and SNTAGT. The CDR3, cysteine through phenylalanine, is 17 amino acids long. Here the CDR3 DNA is all that survives: 51 bases in frame from base 1. V is pared back by 8 bases and J by 5 bases, with 27 bases lying between the germline termini. This sequence was found in a female donor with breast cancer. Some clones in this sample may be carry-over from other donors' samples. The V gene is TRBV6-4 and the J gene is TRBJ1-1; the D gene is not confidently resolved. Sequenced sample: axillary lymph node tissue. CDR3 region: CASSSLSRRRMETEAFF. The sequenced DNA is TGTGCCAGCTCCTCTTTGTCACGGCGAAGAATGGAGACTGAAGCTTTCTTT.